Below, 18 T cell receptor beta chains from the same sample are listed, as sequenced in a study of CD8 T cells in Susac syndrome. Random hexamers were used to reverse transcribe roughly 0.45 to 1 ug of RNA. TCRdb independently ran MiXCR on the immunoSEQ multiplex PCR reads; one entry per CDR3 protein. This sample carries about 190,000 distinct CDR3 sequences, approximately 95% of them seen once, and the ten largest clones take about 0.15%. The sample comprised CD8+ T cells from PBMCs. These receptors came from a human donor with Susac syndrome.

This rearrangement joins TRBV20-1 to TRBJ1-4; 10 nucleotides line up with TRBD1. J gave up 6 bases and V 5 bases, and 3 bases lay outside the gene matches. The CDR3 has 13 residues. Germline V gene lookup returns CDR1 DFQATT and CDR2 SNEGSKA (reference sequence). CDR3 in DNA: TGCAGTGCTGACGGGACAGGGGATGAAAAACTGTTTTTT. Its translation is CSADGTGDEKLFF.

This chain uses TRBV24-1 with TRBJ2-7; 7 bases are shared with TRBD1. Germline trimming cut 3 bases from V and 0 bases from J; bases unmatched to any gene: 4. CDR1 is KGHDR and CDR2 is SFDVKD in the germline V gene. The CDR3 contains 15 residues. The CDR3 coding sequence is TGTGCCACCAGTGATACCCGGGACAGCTCCTACGAGCAGTACTTC. This codes for CATSDTRDSSYEQYF.

The chain carries TRBV9 and TRBJ1-3, with D possibly TRBD1 on 6 matching bases. This CDR3 has 16 amino acids. V was trimmed by 0 bases and J by 1 base, leaving 11 bases between them. Germline-derived CDR1 and CDR2 are SGDLS and YYNGEE. The DNA of the CDR3 is TGTGCCAGCAGCGTAGAGGGGGAAGGATCTGGAAACACCATATATTTT. Its protein is CASSVEGEGSGNTIYF.

The CDR3 loop reads CASSPNAGASYEQYF. CDR3 coding DNA: TGTGCCAGCAGCCCCAATGCAGGCGCATCCTACGAGCAGTACTTC. The rearrangement uses TRBV6-5 and TRBJ2-7; D unresolved. The CDR3 has 15 residues. V was shortened by 6 bases and J by 1 base, with 16 bases between the two germline ends. Germline CDR1 MNHEY, CDR2 SVGAGI.

In its sample, this clonotype was seen once. The V call is TRBV27, the J call TRBJ2-7, with 10 bases identical to TRBD2. V lost 5 bases to trimming and J lost 3 bases; unmatched junction nucleotides: 10. The CDR3 covers 16 residues. CDR1 and CDR2 (germline): MNHEY, SMNVEV (reference sequence). The CDR3 protein is CASSPIQLAGLYEQYF. The CDR3 DNA is TGTGCCAGCAGTCCCATTCAACTAGCGGGACTCTACGAGCAGTACTTC.

The rearrangement links TRBV3-1 to TRBJ2-5, with D perhaps given as TRBD1 or TRBD2 (5 bases each). V was trimmed by 3 bases and J by 5 bases, leaving 13 bases between them. CDR1 is LGHDT, CDR2 YNNKEL, per germline (reference sequence). This CDR3 is built from 14 residues. The CDR3 sequence is CASSQARGFETQYF. The CDR3 nucleotides are TGTGCCAGCAGCCAGGCGAGGGGCTTCGAGACCCAGTACTTC.

The J gene is TRBJ1-2, the V gene TRBV15, with 9 bases matching TRBD1. This CDR3 contains 15 residues. The J segment lost 0 bases and the V segment lost 5 bases, leaving 4 bases of the junction unmatched. The germline gives CDR1 LNHNV, CDR2 YYDKDF (reference sequence). The CDR3 DNA reads TGTGCCACCAGCGGGTGGACAGGGGCTAACTATGGCTACACCTTC. Amino acid sequence: CATSGWTGANYGYTF. The whole variable domain, remainder taken from reference TRBV15 and TRBJ1-2, is DAMVIQNPRYQVTQFGKPVTLSCSQTLNHNVMYWYQQKSSQAPKLLFHYYDKDFNNEADTPDNFQSRRPNTSFCFLDIRSPGLGDTAMYLCATSGWTGANYGYTFGSGTRLTVV.

The chain has TRBV4-1 and TRBJ2-7; TRBD2 matches at 11 bases. The CDR3 runs to 16 residues. Per germline, CDR1 MGHRA and CDR2 YSYEKL. J gave up 1 base and V 3 bases, and 5 bases lay outside the gene matches. The CDR3 DNA is TGCGCCAGCAGCCAGGCTAGCGGGGGGCGTTCCTACGAGCAGTACTTC. Its protein product is CASSQASGGRSYEQYF.

J is TRBJ2-3 and V is TRBV5-1; possibly TRBD1 for D (5 bases). The CDR3 totals 15 residues. Germline CDR1 and CDR2: SGHRS and YFSETQ. Trimming removed 0 bases from V and 1 base from J, with 9 bases in between. CDR3 loop: CASSLVEGGTDTQYF. For the CDR3, the DNA is TGCGCCAGCAGCTTGGTGGAAGGGGGCACAGATACGCAGTATTTT.

This clonotype has a handful of counts. This chain joins TRBV12-3 or TRBV12-4 and TRBJ2-2; D remains unclear. The CDR3 has 10 amino acids. The ends were cut back, 5 bases at V and 6 bases at J, with 1 base in the middle. CDR3: CASSPGELFF. The CDR3 bases are TGTGCCAGCAGTCCCGGGGAGCTGTTTTTT.

The chain employs TRBV13 and TRBJ2-2; 14 bases are a match to TRBD2. The junction had 9 bases not matched to a gene; V was cut back by 5 bases and J by 7 bases. Germline-derived CDR1 and CDR2 are PRHDT and FYEKMQ (reference sequence). The CDR3 has 17 residues. The CDR3 DNA sequence: TGTGCCAGCAGCCCGACTAGCGGGGGGGCATTTGTCGGGGAGCTGTTTTTT. Translation gives CASSPTSGGAFVGELFF.

The V gene is TRBV20-1, the J gene TRBJ2-5, with 8 positions matching TRBD2. This CDR3 comprises 16 residues. V lost 0 bases and J lost 5; bases outside the gene matches: 11. CDR1 and CDR2 from the germline V gene are DFQATT and SNEGSKA (reference sequence). CDR3 DNA: TGCAGTGCTAGAGATCGGGTCCGAGCGGGGGTGGAGACCCAGTACTTC. It translates to CSARDRVRAGVETQYF.

The chain employs TRBV24-1 and TRBJ2-1; the D is unclear. Trimming removed 1 base from V and 5 bases from J, with 14 bases in between. From germline, CDR1 is KGHDR and CDR2 SFDVKD. The CDR3 sequence is 16 residues long. The CDR3 nucleotides are TGTGCCACCAGTGATTTTACGAACCGGGCCGACAATGAGCAGTTCTTC. Translation gives CATSDFTNRADNEQFF.

The chain links TRBV27 to TRBJ2-4; TRBD1 aligns across 7 bases. The CDR3 has 18 amino acids. Germline trimming cut 5 bases from V and 0 bases from J; bases unmatched to any gene: 13. The V gene's germline CDR1 is MNHEY and CDR2 SMNVEV (reference sequence). The CDR3 bases are TGTGCCAGCAGTCCAGCCGGGACAGCAGATCCAGCCAAAAACATTCAGTACTTC. This codes for CASSPAGTADPAKNIQYF.

V is TRBV9 and J is TRBJ1-1; 7 bases are a match to TRBD1. Trimming removed 0 bases from V and 4 bases from J; junction bases left unmatched: 3. The CDR3 runs to 14 residues. From germline, CDR1 is SGDLS and CDR2 YYNGEE. CDR3 in amino acids: CASSVASGGTEAFF. Written as DNA, the CDR3 is TGTGCCAGCAGCGTAGCTTCAGGGGGCACTGAAGCTTTCTTT.

V usage is TRBV6-5 and J usage is TRBJ1-2; D is unresolved. The V and J ends lost 5 bases and 4 bases respectively, with 8 bases between them. CDR3 length: 12 amino acids. Germline V CDR1 and CDR2: MNHEY, SVGAGI. The CDR3 sequence is CASSVDGYGYTF. For the CDR3, the DNA is TGTGCCAGCAGTGTTGACGGCTATGGCTACACCTTC.

The chain uses TRBV24-1 and TRBJ2-5; 8 bases are a match to TRBD1. J lost 1 base, V lost 5 bases, and 2 bases had no gene match. CDR1 KGHDR and CDR2 SFDVKD come from the germline V gene. The CDR3 totals 14 residues. CDR3 region: CATSGTGIQETQYF. DNA of the CDR3: TGTGCCACCAGTGGGACAGGGATCCAAGAGACCCAGTACTTC.

The DNA of the CDR3 is TGCAGTGCTAGAGATCAAAGGGGGAACCACCAAGAGACCCAGTACTTC. Protein product: CSARDQRGNHQETQYF. The chain uses TRBV20-1 and TRBJ2-5; D perhaps matches TRBD1 (6 bases). The germline V gene encodes CDR1 DFQATT and CDR2 SNEGSKA (reference sequence). V lost 0 bases and J 0 bases, leaving 14 bases between the germline ends. The CDR3 length is 16 residues.